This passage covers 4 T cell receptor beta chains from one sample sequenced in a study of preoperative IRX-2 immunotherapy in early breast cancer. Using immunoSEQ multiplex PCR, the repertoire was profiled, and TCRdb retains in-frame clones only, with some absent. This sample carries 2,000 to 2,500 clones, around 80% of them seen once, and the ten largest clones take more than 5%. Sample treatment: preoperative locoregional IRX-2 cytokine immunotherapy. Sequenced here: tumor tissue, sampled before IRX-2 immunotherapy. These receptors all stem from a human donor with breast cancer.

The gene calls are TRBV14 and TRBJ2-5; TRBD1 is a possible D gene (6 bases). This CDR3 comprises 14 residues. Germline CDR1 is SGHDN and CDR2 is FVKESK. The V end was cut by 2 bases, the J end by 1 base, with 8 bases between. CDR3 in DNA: TGTGCCAGCAGCCAAAACAGGGCCCAAGAGACCCAGTACTTC. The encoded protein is CASSQNRAQETQYF.

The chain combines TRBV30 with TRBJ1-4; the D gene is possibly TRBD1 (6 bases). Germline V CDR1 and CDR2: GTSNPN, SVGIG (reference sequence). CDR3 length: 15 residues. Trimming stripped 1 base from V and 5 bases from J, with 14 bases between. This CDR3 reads CAWSGGGSANEKLFF. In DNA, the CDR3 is TGTGCCTGGAGTGGCGGGGGCAGTGCGAATGAAAAACTGTTTTTT.

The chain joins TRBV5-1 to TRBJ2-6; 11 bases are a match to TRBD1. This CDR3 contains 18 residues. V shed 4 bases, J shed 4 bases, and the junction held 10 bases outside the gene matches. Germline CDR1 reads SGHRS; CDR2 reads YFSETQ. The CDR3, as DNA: TGCGCCAGCAGCATCCGGACAGGGGGCGCTTCAGGGGCCAACGTCCTGACTTTC. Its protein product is CASSIRTGGASGANVLTF.

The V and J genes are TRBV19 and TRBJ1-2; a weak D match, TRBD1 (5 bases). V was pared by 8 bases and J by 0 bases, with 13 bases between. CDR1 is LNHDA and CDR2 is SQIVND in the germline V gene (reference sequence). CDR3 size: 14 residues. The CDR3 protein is CASRRDEANYGYTF. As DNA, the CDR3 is TGTGCCAGTCGCCGGGACGAAGCTAACTATGGCTACACCTTC.